The clone carrying this T cell receptor (beta chain) was detected ten times or more. What it binds is unknown. Preparation of the TCRbeta library used unique molecular identifiers. From the PCR reads, TCRdb called clonotypes with MiXCR, one entry per CDR3 protein. The sample contains over 120,000 distinct CDR3 sequences, 8.8% of which appear only once. Looked up from germline, CDR1 is MGHRA and CDR2 is YSYEKL. The CDR3 sequence is 13 residues long. V was cut by 1 base and J by 11 bases, with 14 bases left in between. The source of the sample is a study of T-cell reconstitution after alpha-beta-depleted transplantation in children. Findings and limits, study-wide: About two months after transplant, alpha-beta T cells reportedly came from several hundred expanded graft clones. When one year had passed after transplant, most T-cell counts and diversity came from newly produced T cells.

The sequence came from a female patient aged 2 to 10 who had a stem cell transplant for congenital amegakaryocytic thrombocytopenia, so the T cells may come from the graft donor. The gene calls are TRBV4-1 and TRBJ1-1; no reliable D call. The source material was PBMCs, mostly from graft donor cells, sampled 180 days after TCRalphabeta/CD19-depleted stem cell transplant. This CDR3 reads CASSQADLQRAFF. In DNA form, the CDR3 reads TGCGCCAGCAGCCAAGCGGACCTCCAAAGGGCTTTCTTT.